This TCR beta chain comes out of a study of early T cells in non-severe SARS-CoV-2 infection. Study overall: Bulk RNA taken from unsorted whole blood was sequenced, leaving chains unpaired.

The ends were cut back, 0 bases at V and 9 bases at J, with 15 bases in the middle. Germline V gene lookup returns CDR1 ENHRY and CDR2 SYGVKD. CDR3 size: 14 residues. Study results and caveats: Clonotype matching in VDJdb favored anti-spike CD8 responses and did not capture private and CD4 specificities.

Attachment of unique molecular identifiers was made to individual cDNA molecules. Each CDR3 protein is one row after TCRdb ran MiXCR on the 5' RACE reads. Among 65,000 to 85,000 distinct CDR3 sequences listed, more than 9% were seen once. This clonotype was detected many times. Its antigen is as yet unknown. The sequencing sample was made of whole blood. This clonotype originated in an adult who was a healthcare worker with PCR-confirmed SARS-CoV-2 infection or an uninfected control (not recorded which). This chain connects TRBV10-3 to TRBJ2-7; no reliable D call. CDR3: CAISESVTDFGQYF. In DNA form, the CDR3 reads TGTGCCATCAGTGAGTCAGTTACGGATTTTGGGCAGTACTTC.